The following is a T cell receptor (beta chain) sequence with its context. CDR1 is MNHEY and CDR2 is SVGAGI in the germline V gene. Trimming left V 7 bases short and J 0 bases short, with 12 bases between. The CDR3 sequence is 14 residues long. The protocol was immunoSEQ multiplex PCR, while the TCRdb copy is restricted to in-frame clones and leaves out a portion. The repertoire holds some 2,100,000 clones, about 94% seen once, with about 0.13% in the top ten. These data are taken from a study of shared clonotypes between healthy human individuals. The TCR originated in a man between 18 and 35 years old in good health. Sequencing used naive CD4+ T cells sorted from blood. As to subset: CD45RA+ positively selected. V is TRBV6-5 and J is TRBJ1-1, with a possible D match to TRBD1 (6 bases). The CDR3 DNA reads TGTGCCAGCAACCCGGGACACATGAACACTGAAGCTTTCTTT. Amino acids: CASNPGHMNTEAFF.